This section outlines one T cell receptor (beta chain) sequence together with its context. The antigen is not known. These data belong to a study of human T cells and chemical hapten exposure. Study-wide findings and caveats: No change in TCRs above 1 in 1000 frequency was produced by DPC sensitization.

Attachment of unique molecular identifiers to individual cDNA molecules was performed in the library. As processed by the authors: Samples had a median of around 94,000 TCRs, ranging roughly 20,000 to 690,600. Each CDR3 protein is one row after TCRdb ran MiXCR on the RACE reads. The V and J calls shown here were made by TCRdb, not taken from the authors' results. The profile shows under 200,000 distinct CDR3 sequences, roughly 30% of them singletons. The time point was: pre-sensitization, week 0. Regarding treatment: therapeutic diphenylcyclopropenone sensitization with weekly scalp DPC. Germline assignment: CDR1 MNHNY and CDR2 SVGAGI (reference sequence). V dropped 0 bases and J dropped 10 bases, with 10 bases sitting between them. This CDR3 is 14 amino acids long.

Sequencing used whole blood, obtained in connection with sensitization to the hapten diphenylcyclopropenone (DPC). The source of this sequence is a woman aged 25 to 45 with alopecia areata. Some clones in this sample may be carry-over from other donors' samples. The chain couples TRBV6-6 to TRBJ1-6; no clear D gene. The CDR3 bases are TGTGCCAGCAGTTACTCGATGAAGGACTCACCCCTCCACTTT. It translates to CASSYSMKDSPLHF.